One sample yielded the 10 T cell receptor beta chains listed below, sequenced in a study of Graves' ophthalmopathy and Graves' hyperthyroidism. The authors amplified TCR beta CDR3 regions, and they did so from RNA transcripts for repertoire sequencing. HTBI primers were employed in first-round RT-PCR, then a second-round multiplex PCR followed. TCRdb independently ran MiXCR on the multiplex PCR reads; one entry per CDR3 protein. The data hold around 600,000 distinct CDR3 sequences, with more than 40% observed a single time. Sample: peripheral blood. Receptor source: an adult man with Graves' ophthalmopathy.

Of note for this clonotype: One junction end disagrees with the germline gene, perhaps due to a read error. This sequence joins TRBV7-2 and TRBJ2-6; D is uncertain. Germline CDR1 reads SGHTA; CDR2 reads FQGNSA. This CDR3 is built from 12 residues. Here the CDR3 DNA reads TGTGCCAGCGGCTTATGGGCCAACGTCCTGACTTTC. Residues: CASGLWANVLTF.

The rearrangement links TRBV6-1 to TRBJ2-7; D remains unclear. The CDR3 is made up of 14 amino acids. V dropped 5 bases and J dropped 4 bases, with 15 bases sitting between them. In germline, CDR1 is MNHNS, CDR2 SASEGT. The CDR3, as DNA: TGTGCCAGCAGTTACTCTTCAGAAGATTACGAGCAGTACGTC. It encodes CASSYSSEDYEQYV.

This chain uses TRBV6-1 with TRBJ1-1; 7 positions match TRBD1. Germline CDR1 is MNHNS and CDR2 is SASEGT. This CDR3 region has 13 residues. Trimming at V came to 5 bases and at J to 4 bases, leaving 4 bases not matched to a gene. CDR3: CASSQQGITEAFF. The CDR3, as DNA: TGTGCCAGCAGTCAACAGGGGATCACTGAAGCTTTCTTT.

There are many counts of this clonotype. The chain recombines TRBV25-1 with TRBJ2-7, with 7 bases identical to TRBD1. The CDR3 is made up of 15 amino acids. CDR1 and CDR2 from the germline V gene are MGHDK and SYGVNS. V shed 3 bases, J shed 2 bases, and the junction held 7 bases outside the gene matches. DNA of the CDR3: TGTGCCAGCAGTGAGGCGACAGGGATCACCTACGAGCAGTACTTC. Its translation: CASSEATGITYEQYF.

This clonotype was observed at least ten times. The chain combines TRBV29-1 with TRBJ1-1; weak D call: TRBD1 (5 bases). This CDR3 has 13 amino acids. The V end was cut by 0 bases, the J end by 4 bases, with 9 bases between. Germline-derived CDR1 and CDR2 are SQVTM and ANQGSEA. Here the CDR3 DNA reads TGCAGCGTTGAAGATTGGGGGAGCACTGAAGCTTTCTTT. This encodes CSVEDWGSTEAFF.

This clonotype was counted ten times or more. J is TRBJ1-5 and V is TRBV7-2; D uncertain. Trimming removed 2 bases from V and 0 bases from J, with 8 bases in between. The germline CDR1 and CDR2 sequences are SGHTA and FQGNSA. This CDR3 spans 15 amino acids. CDR3: CASSLPGDSNQPQHF. CDR3 in DNA: TGTGCCAGCAGCTTACCAGGCGATAGCAATCAGCCCCAGCATTTT.

This clonotype was counted a few times. The chain links TRBV20-1 to TRBJ2-5; 7 nucleotides agree with TRBD1. The CDR3 has 14 residues. J was trimmed by 9 bases and V by 5 bases; bases with no gene match: 15. Germline loops: CDR1 DFQATT, CDR2 SNEGSKA (reference sequence). CDR3 sequence reads: CSALRTGRNQPQYF. Here the CDR3 DNA reads TGCAGTGCTCTCCGGACAGGCCGCAATCAGCCCCAGTACTTC.

A remark on this clonotype: A much larger clone differs from this one at a single base, so this may be a read error. This rearrangement joins TRBV10-3 to TRBJ1-5; weak D call: TRBD1 (6 bases). The CDR3 extends over 14 amino acids. Trimming shortened V by 6 bases and J by 7 bases, and 16 bases separated the two germline ends. Germline CDR1 reads ENHRY; CDR2 reads SYGVKD. The CDR3, as DNA: TGTGCCATCAGCAGAGTTACAGGGTGGCAGCCCCAGCATTTT. Translation gives CAISRVTGWQPQHF.

This clonotype was counted many times. The junction departs from the called germline gene at one end, perhaps through a read error. V is TRBV5-1 and J is TRBJ2-7; D is unclear. In germline, CDR1 is SGHRS, CDR2 YFSETQ. CDR3 length: 12 amino acids. CDR3 sequence: CASSSTGYEQYF. For the CDR3, the DNA is TGTGCCAGCAGTTCGACGGGTTACGAGCAGTACTTC.

There are a few counts of this clonotype. This CDR3 is CASRPRDTVEAFF. The CDR3 nucleotides are TGTGCCAGCAGGCCAAGGGACACCGTTGAAGCTTTCTTT. This chain connects TRBV10-3 to TRBJ1-1; a possible D gene is TRBD1 (6 bases). CDR1 is ENHRY and CDR2 is SYGVKD in the germline V gene. The CDR3 runs to 13 residues. Trimming left V 10 bases short and J 7 bases short, with 19 bases between.